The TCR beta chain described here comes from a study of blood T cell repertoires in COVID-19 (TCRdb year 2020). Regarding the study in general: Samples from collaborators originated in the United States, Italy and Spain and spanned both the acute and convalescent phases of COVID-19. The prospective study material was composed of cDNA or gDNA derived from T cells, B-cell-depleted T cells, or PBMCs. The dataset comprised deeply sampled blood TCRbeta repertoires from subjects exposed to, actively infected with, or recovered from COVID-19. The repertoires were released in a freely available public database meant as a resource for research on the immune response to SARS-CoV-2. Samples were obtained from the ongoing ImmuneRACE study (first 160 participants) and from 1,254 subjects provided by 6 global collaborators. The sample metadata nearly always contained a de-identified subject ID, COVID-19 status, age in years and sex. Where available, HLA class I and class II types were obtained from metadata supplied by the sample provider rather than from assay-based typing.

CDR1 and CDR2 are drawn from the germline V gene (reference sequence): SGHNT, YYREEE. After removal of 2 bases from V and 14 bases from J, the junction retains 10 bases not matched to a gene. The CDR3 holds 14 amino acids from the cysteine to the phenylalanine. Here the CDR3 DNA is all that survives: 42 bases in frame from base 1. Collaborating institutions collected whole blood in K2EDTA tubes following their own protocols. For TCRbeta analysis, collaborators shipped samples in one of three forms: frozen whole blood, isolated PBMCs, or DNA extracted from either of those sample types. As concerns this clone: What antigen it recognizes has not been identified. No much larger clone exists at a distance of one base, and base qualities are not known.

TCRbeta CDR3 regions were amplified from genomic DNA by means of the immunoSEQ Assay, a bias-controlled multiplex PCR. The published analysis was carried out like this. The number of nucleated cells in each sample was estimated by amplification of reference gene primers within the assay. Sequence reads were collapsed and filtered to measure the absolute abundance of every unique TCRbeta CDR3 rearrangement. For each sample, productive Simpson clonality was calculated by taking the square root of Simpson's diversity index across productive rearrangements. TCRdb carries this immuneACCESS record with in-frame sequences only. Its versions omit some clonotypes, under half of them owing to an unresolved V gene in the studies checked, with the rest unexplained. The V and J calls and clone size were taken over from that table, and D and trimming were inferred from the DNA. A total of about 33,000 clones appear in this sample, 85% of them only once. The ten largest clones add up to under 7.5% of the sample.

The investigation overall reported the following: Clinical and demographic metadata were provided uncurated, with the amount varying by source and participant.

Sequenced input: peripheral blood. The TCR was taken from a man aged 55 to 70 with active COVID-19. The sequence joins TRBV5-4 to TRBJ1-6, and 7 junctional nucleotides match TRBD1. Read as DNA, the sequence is TGTGCCAGCAGCTTTGGACAGGAGAGATACGCCCTCCACTTT. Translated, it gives CASSFGQERYALHF.